Each of the 2 T cell receptor beta chains below was sequenced from the same sample in a study of T cells after posttransplantation cyclophosphamide. Some clones are missing from TCRdb's copy, which holds only in-frame ones; the method was immunoSEQ multiplex PCR. The sample yields roughly 6,800 clones, approximately 90% seen once. Cyclophosphamide on days +3 and +4 followed busulfan-fludarabine conditioning and a marrow graft. Sample: PBMCs, taken 1404 days after allogeneic stem cell transplant with posttransplant cyclophosphamide. The receptors were sampled from a female patient aged 50-59 years who received an allogeneic stem cell transplant from a related donor, was CMV-positive, and had no GVHD. A subset of T cells may come from the graft donor.

The genes are TRBV6-5 and TRBJ2-1, with 10 positions matching TRBD2. CDR3 length equals 14 residues. Germline V gene lookup returns CDR1 MNHEY and CDR2 SVGAGI. V shed 2 bases, J shed 9 bases, and the junction held 4 bases outside the gene matches. As DNA, the CDR3 is TGTGCCAGCAGTTACCTAGCGGGAGTTAGTGAGCAGTTCTTC. Protein: CASSYLAGVSEQFF.

The chain recombines TRBV29-1 with TRBJ1-2, with 7 bases matching TRBD1. The ends lost 3 bases at V and 4 bases at J; junction bases unmatched: 2. This CDR3 contains 12 residues. CDR1 SQVTM and CDR2 ANQGSEA come from the germline V gene. DNA for the CDR3: TGCAGCGTTGAGGGACAGTTCTATGGCTACACCTTC. It codes for CSVEGQFYGYTF.